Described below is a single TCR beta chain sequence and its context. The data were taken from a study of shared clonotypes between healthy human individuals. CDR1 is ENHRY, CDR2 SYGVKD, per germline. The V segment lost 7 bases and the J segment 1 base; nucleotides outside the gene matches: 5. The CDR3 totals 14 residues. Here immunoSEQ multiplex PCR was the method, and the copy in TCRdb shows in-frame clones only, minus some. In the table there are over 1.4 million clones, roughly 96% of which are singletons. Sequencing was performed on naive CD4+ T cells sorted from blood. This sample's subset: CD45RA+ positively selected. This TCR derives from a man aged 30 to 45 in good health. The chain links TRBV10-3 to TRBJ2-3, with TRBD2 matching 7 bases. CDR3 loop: CAITASGGTDTQYF. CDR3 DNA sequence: TGTGCCATCACCGCTAGCGGTGGCACAGATACGCAGTATTTT.